This TCR beta chain was obtained from a study of Graves' ophthalmopathy and Graves' hyperthyroidism. CDR3 length equals 15 residues. V was pared by 2 bases and J by 7 bases, with 12 bases between. Germline V lookup: CDR1 SGHAT, CDR2 FQDESV (reference sequence). As the template, RNA transcripts were used to amplify TCR beta CDR3 regions. HTBI primers primed a first-round RT-PCR, and a second-round multiplex PCR followed. TCRdb re-analysed the multiplex PCR reads in MiXCR, keeping a single row per CDR3 protein. Here the sample spans 740,000 or so distinct CDR3 sequences, roughly 41% being singletons. The V and J genes are TRBV11-1 and TRBJ1-6; D possibly corresponds to TRBD1 (5 bases). The TCR comes from an adult man with Graves' ophthalmopathy. Sequences were obtained from peripheral blood. The CDR3 loop reads CASSLREGVNSPLHF. DNA of the CDR3: TGTGCCAGCAGCTTACGCGAAGGGGTAAATTCACCCCTCCACTTT. Drawing the rest from reference TRBV11-1 and TRBJ1-6, the complete variable domain is EAEVAQSPRYKITEKSQAVAFWCDPISGHATLYWYRQILGQGPELLVQFQDESVVDDSQLPKDRFSAERLKGVDSTLKIQPAELGDSAMYLCASSLREGVNSPLHFGNGTRLTVT.